This T cell receptor (beta chain) appears in the sequencing data of a study of blood T cells in healthy people across ages. Sample-barcoded 5' priming and a J-beta primer mix drove a second PCR of roughly 6 to 12 cycles. One entry per CDR3 protein, called by TCRdb with MiXCR from the 5' RACE reads. Here the sample spans 1,300,000 or so distinct CDR3 sequences, approximately 59% being singletons. No fewer than 6.5 million PBMCs went into each sample. Trimming took 3 bases from V and 4 from J; bases not matched to a gene: 6. This CDR3 comprises 16 residues. The V gene's germline CDR1 is MNHEY and CDR2 SMNVEV (reference sequence).

Specimen: blood. The gene calls are TRBV27 and TRBJ2-3, with 11 bases fitting TRBD2. The sequence was obtained from a man aged 18 to 35 in good health. The CDR3 sequence: CASSLDSGGASDTQYF. In DNA form, the CDR3 reads TGTGCCAGCAGTTTGGATAGCGGGGGGGCATCAGATACGCAGTATTTT.